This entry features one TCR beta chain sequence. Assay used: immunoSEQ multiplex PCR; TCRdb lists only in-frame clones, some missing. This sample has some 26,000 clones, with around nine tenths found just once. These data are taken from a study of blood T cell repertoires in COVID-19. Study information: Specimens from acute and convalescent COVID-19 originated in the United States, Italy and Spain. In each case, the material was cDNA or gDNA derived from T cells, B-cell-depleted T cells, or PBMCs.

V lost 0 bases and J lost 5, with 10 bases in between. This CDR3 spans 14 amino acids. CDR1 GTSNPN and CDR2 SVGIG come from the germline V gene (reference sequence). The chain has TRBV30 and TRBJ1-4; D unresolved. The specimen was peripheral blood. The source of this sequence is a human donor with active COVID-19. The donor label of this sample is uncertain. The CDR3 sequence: CAWSVRGGNEKLFF. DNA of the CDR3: TGTGCCTGGAGTGTACGGGGAGGGAATGAAAAACTGTTTTTT.